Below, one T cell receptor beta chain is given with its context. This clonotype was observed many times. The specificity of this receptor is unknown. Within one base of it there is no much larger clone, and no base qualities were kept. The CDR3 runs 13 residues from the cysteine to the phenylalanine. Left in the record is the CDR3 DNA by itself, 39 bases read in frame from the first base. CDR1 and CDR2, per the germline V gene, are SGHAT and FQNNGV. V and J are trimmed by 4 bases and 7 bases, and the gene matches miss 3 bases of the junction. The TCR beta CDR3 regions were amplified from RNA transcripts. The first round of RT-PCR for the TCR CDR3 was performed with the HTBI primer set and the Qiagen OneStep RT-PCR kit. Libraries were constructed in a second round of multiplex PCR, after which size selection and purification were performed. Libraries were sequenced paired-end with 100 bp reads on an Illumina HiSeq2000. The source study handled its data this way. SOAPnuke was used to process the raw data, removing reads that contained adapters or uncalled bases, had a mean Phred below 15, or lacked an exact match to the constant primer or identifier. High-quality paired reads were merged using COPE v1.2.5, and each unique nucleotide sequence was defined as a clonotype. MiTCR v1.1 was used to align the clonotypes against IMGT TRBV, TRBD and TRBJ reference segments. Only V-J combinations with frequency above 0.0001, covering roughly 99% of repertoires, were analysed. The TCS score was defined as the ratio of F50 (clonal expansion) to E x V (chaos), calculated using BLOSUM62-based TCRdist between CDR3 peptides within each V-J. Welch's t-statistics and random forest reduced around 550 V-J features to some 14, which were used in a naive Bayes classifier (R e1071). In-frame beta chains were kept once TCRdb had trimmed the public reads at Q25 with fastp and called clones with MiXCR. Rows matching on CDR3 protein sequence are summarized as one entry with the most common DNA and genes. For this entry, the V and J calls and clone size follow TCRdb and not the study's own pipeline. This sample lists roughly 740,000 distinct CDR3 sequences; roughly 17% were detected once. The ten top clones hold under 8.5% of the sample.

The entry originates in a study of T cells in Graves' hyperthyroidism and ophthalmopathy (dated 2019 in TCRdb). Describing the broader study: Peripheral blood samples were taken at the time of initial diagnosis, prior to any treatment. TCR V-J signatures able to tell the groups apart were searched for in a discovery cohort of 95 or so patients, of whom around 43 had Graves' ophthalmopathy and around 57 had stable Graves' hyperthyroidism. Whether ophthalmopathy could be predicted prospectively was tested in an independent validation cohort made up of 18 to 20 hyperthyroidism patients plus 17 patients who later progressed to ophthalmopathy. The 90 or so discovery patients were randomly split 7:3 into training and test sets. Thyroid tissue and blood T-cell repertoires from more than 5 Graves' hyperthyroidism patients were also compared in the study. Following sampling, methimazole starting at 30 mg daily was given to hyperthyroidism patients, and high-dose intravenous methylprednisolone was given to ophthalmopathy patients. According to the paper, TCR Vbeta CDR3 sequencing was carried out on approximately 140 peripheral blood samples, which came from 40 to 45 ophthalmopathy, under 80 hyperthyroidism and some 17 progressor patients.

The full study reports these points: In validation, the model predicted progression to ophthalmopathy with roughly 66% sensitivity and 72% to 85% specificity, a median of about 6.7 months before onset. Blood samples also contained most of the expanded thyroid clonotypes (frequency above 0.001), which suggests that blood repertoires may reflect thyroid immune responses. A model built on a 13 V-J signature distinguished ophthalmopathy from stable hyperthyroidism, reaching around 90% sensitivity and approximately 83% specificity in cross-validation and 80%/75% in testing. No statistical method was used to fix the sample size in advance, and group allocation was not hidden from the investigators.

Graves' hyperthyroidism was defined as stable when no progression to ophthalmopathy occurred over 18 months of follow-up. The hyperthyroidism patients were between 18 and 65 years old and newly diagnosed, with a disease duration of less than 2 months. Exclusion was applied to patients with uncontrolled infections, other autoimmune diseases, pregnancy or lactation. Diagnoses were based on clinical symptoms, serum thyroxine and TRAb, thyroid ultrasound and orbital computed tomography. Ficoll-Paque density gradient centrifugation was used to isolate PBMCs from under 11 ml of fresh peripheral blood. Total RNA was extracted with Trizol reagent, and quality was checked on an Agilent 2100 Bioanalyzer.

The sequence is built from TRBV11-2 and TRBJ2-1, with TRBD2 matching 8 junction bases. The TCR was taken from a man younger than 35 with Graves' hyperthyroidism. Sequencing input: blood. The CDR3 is CASSSAGANEQFF. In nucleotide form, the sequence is TGTGCCAGCAGCTCAGCGGGAGCGAATGAGCAGTTCTTC.